These 21 T cell receptor beta chains originate from one sample sequenced in a study of shared clonotypes between healthy human individuals. Repertoires were generated with immunoSEQ multiplex PCR, while TCRdb's copy carries only in-frame clones and drops some. This table holds roughly 1.5 million clones, 98% found once. The source material was naive CD4+ T cells sorted from blood. Subset specified: CD45RA+ positively selected. These receptors all come from a young man in good health.

V gene TRBV9 combines with J gene TRBJ2-7; D is unresolved. Germline CDR1 SGDLS, CDR2 YYNGEE. Trimming removed 0 bases from V and 3 bases from J, with 16 bases in between. This CDR3 has 16 amino acids. CDR3 residues: CASSVGVGPPVYEQYF. Written as DNA, the CDR3 is TGTGCCAGCAGCGTAGGGGTTGGGCCCCCGGTCTACGAGCAGTACTTC.

This clone was observed once. This chain links TRBV10-2 with TRBJ2-7; a weak D match, TRBD1 (6 bases). The germline V gene has CDR1 WSHSY and CDR2 SAAADI. V was clipped by 7 bases and J by 3 bases, with 16 bases between them. CDR3 length equals 14 residues. CDR3 protein: CASIRTDKYYEQYF. Here the CDR3 DNA reads TGCGCCAGCATCCGGACAGATAAATACTACGAGCAGTACTTC.

The V and J genes are TRBV5-1 and TRBJ1-4, with no clear D. V was shortened by 0 bases and J by 8 bases, with 8 bases between the two germline ends. Germline values: CDR1 SGHRS, CDR2 YFSETQ. The CDR3 consists of 13 residues. The CDR3 bases are TGCGCCAGCAGCTTGGAAGGGCGAGAAAAACTGTTTTTT. Translation: CASSLEGREKLFF.

V and J are TRBV4-1 and TRBJ2-1; tentatively, D is TRBD2 (6 bases). The CDR3 is made up of 14 amino acids. Germline V CDR1 and CDR2: MGHRA, YSYEKL. V was shortened by 0 bases and J by 3 bases, with 6 bases between the two germline ends. CDR3 DNA sequence: TGCGCCAGCAGCCAAGAGGACTACTACAATGAGCAGTTCTTC. It codes for CASSQEDYYNEQFF.

The rearrangement uses TRBV5-1 and TRBJ2-2; D unresolved. This CDR3 spans 14 amino acids. Germline CDR1 SGHRS, CDR2 YFSETQ. Trimming took off 0 bases at V and 1 base at J, with 4 bases between the two ends. The CDR3 DNA follows: TGCGCCAGCAGCTTGGAACAGAACACCGGGGAGCTGTTTTTT. It encodes CASSLEQNTGELFF. Full variable domain (outside the CDR3, taken from reference TRBV5-1 and TRBJ2-2): KAGVTQTPRYLIKTRGQQVTLSCSPISGHRSVSWYQQTPGQGLQFLFEYFSETQRNKGNFPGRFSGRQFSNSRSEMNVSTLELGDSALYLCASSLEQNTGELFFGEGSRLTVL.

The rearrangement joins TRBV6-4 to TRBJ1-4, with a weak D call TRBD1 (5 bases). CDR1 is MRHNA, CDR2 SNTAGT, per germline. The CDR3 spans 14 residues. The V gene lost 2 bases and the J gene lost 4 bases, with 8 bases spanning the gap. CDR3 DNA sequence: TGTGCCAGCAGTGACGGGGCAGGTAATGAAAAACTGTTTTTT. Translated, it gives CASSDGAGNEKLFF.

The chain recombines TRBV19 with TRBJ2-7; the D gene is possibly TRBD1 (6 bases). The germline CDR1 and CDR2 sequences are LNHDA and SQIVND (reference sequence). The ends were cut back, 5 bases at V and 7 bases at J, with 27 bases in the middle. This CDR3 spans 17 amino acids. CDR3 region: CASSGSPQGGWIREQYF. CDR3 DNA: TGTGCCAGTAGTGGATCACCTCAAGGGGGTTGGATACGTGAGCAGTACTTC.

This chain links TRBV7-9 with TRBJ1-2; D is unclear. Trimming cost V 3 bases and J 3 bases, with 8 bases left between them. Germline V gene sequence: CDR1 SEHNR, CDR2 FQNEAQ (reference sequence). CDR3 length equals 13 residues. This chain's CDR3 is CASSLRVDYGYTF. DNA of the CDR3: TGTGCCAGCAGCTTGAGGGTTGACTATGGCTACACCTTC. Using reference TRBV7-9 and TRBJ1-2 for the parts outside the CDR3, the full variable domain is DTGVSQNPRHKITKRGQNVTFRCDPISEHNRLYWYRQTLGQGPEFLTYFQNEAQLEKSRLLSDRFSAERPKGSFSTLEIQRTEQGDSAMYLCASSLRVDYGYTFGSGTRLTVV.

With regard to this clone: The same CDR3 arises from other DNA sequences in this sample as well. The chain employs TRBV7-3 and TRBJ2-1; D not resolved. The CDR3 sequence is 13 residues long. Germline lookup yields CDR1 SGHTA and CDR2 FQGTGA. Trimming left V 1 base short and J 5 bases short, with 6 bases between. The CDR3 sequence: CASSLRGNNEQFF. CDR3 bases: TGTGCCAGCAGCTTAAGAGGTAACAATGAGCAGTTCTTC.

The J gene is TRBJ2-5, the V gene TRBV6-1, with 11 bases identical to TRBD1. The V gene end was trimmed by 4 bases and the J gene end by 5 bases; junction bases not matched to a gene: 6. The germline V gene has CDR1 MNHNS and CDR2 SASEGT. CDR3 length equals 15 residues. The CDR3 DNA is TGTGCCAGCAGTGCCAACCGGGACAGGGGGGAGACCCAGTACTTC. It is translated as CASSANRDRGETQYF.

Only one count was recorded for this clone. The chain links TRBV10-3 to TRBJ2-7; TRBD2 agrees at 8 bases. V was pared by 0 bases and J by 0 bases, with 4 bases of the junction left unmatched. The CDR3 contains 16 residues. Per germline, CDR1 ENHRY and CDR2 SYGVKD. CDR3 amino acids: CAISESSSGRSYEQYF. DNA for the CDR3: TGTGCCATCAGTGAGTCGTCTAGCGGGCGCTCCTACGAGCAGTACTTC.

The rearrangement links TRBV9 to TRBJ2-2; D gene uncertain. The CDR3 runs to 14 residues. Germline loops: CDR1 SGDLS, CDR2 YYNGEE. The V end lost 1 base, the J end lost 4 bases, and 8 bases lay between the germline ends. CDR3 sequence (DNA): TGTGCCAGCAGCGTAAACATGCGCACCGGGGAGCTGTTTTTT. Protein sequence: CASSVNMRTGELFF. Full variable domain (rest looked up from reference TRBV9 and TRBJ2-2): DSGVTQTPKHLITATGQRVTLRCSPRSGDLSVYWYQQSLDQGLQFLIQYYNGEERAKGNILERFSAQQFPDLHSELNLSSLELGDSALYFCASSVNMRTGELFFGEGSRLTVL.

The chain recombines TRBV5-4 with TRBJ2-3; TRBD2 matches 11 bases. The CDR3 sequence is 17 residues long. V shed 4 bases and J 2 bases; nucleotides not matched to a gene: 9. CDR1 and CDR2 from the germline V gene are SGHNT and YYREEE (reference sequence). CDR3 region: CASSRPLAGAITDTQYF. CDR3 in DNA: TGTGCCAGCAGCCGCCCACTAGCGGGAGCAATCACAGATACGCAGTATTTT.

The chain employs TRBV27 and TRBJ2-5; no definite D call. The CDR3 runs 13 residues. Germline CDR1 MNHEY, CDR2 SMNVEV (reference sequence). Trimming cost V 6 bases and J 2 bases, with 10 bases left between them. The CDR3 region has the DNA TGTGCCAGCAGCCCCCGGAATCAAGAGACCCAGTACTTC. Protein sequence: CASSPRNQETQYF.

The genes are TRBV4-3 and TRBJ2-3, with D hard to call. The CDR3 has 15 residues. The germline gives CDR1 LGHNA, CDR2 YSLEER. The V and J ends lost 0 bases and 2 bases respectively, with 9 bases between them. CDR3 in amino acids: CASSQDPIFTDTQYF. Written as DNA, the CDR3 is TGCGCCAGCAGCCAAGATCCCATTTTCACAGATACGCAGTATTTT.

The chain has TRBV5-4 and TRBJ1-2; no clear D. Trimming took off 6 bases at V and 7 bases at J, with 22 bases between the two ends. The CDR3 is 15 amino acids. Germline values: CDR1 SGHNT, CDR2 YYREEE (reference sequence). In DNA, the CDR3 is TGTGCCAGCAACCCAGGAGGGCGGGAACTAATTGGCTACACCTTC. Its protein is CASNPGGRELIGYTF. Filled out from reference TRBV5-4 and TRBJ1-2, the complete variable domain reads ETGVTQSPTHLIKTRGQQVTLRCSSQSGHNTVSWYQQALGQGPQFIFQYYREEENGRGNFPPRFSGLQFPNYSSELNVNALELDDSALYLCASNPGGRELIGYTFGSGTRLTVV.

This chain joins TRBV15 and TRBJ2-3, with D possibly TRBD1 on 6 matching bases. V was pared by 3 bases and J by 1 base, with 11 bases between. Per germline, CDR1 LNHNV and CDR2 YYDKDF (reference sequence). The CDR3 runs to 15 residues. CDR3 amino acids: CATSSRDKRTDTQYF. The CDR3 DNA follows: TGTGCCACCAGCAGCCGGGACAAGCGCACAGATACGCAGTATTTT.

The chain carries TRBV28 and TRBJ1-5, with a tentative D call TRBD1 (6 bases). Trimming left V 0 bases short and J 4 bases short, with 16 bases between. Looked up from germline, CDR1 is MDHEN and CDR2 is SYDVKM. This CDR3 is built from 17 residues. The CDR3 coding sequence is TGTGCCAGCAGTTTATGGTGGGCAGGGGCGGATAATCAGCCCCAGCATTTT. The encoded protein is CASSLWWAGADNQPQHF.

The chain couples TRBV2 to TRBJ1-2; D is perhaps TRBD1 (5 bases). The CDR3 runs 13 residues. V shed 2 bases and J shed 2 bases, with 6 bases lying between them. Germline values: CDR1 SNHLY, CDR2 FYNNEI. The CDR3 loop reads CASSESGNYGYTF. The CDR3 region has the DNA TGTGCCAGCAGTGAATCAGGGAACTATGGCTACACCTTC.

This rearrangement joins TRBV28 to TRBJ1-5, with no clear D. The CDR3 runs to 14 residues. V shed 1 base and J shed 3 bases, with 7 bases lying between them. Germline V gene lookup returns CDR1 MDHEN and CDR2 SYDVKM. The DNA for the CDR3 is TGTGCCAGCAGTTTATCTGGGGACAATCAGCCCCAGCATTTT. This gives the protein CASSLSGDNQPQHF.

The V gene is TRBV7-8, the J gene TRBJ2-3; D gene ambiguous. V was clipped by 5 bases and J by 5 bases, with 23 bases between them. CDR3 length equals 17 residues. The V gene's germline CDR1 is SGHVS and CDR2 FQNEAQ. This CDR3 is CASSPPVEWSVQDTQYF. The CDR3 DNA reads TGTGCCAGCAGCCCACCGGTGGAATGGTCTGTTCAAGATACGCAGTATTTT.